This TCR beta chain came from a study of CD8 T cells in Susac syndrome. Random hexamers were used to reverse transcribe an amount of about 0.45 to 1 ug RNA. A multiplex approach, immunoSEQ multiplex PCR, amplified TCR beta CDR3 across 54 Vbeta and 13 Jbeta. TCRdb reprocessed the immunoSEQ multiplex PCR reads via MiXCR and lists one record per CDR3 protein. Here the sample spans approximately 150,000 distinct CDR3 sequences, 93% being singletons. The CDR3 covers 13 residues. From germline, CDR1 is WSHSY and CDR2 SAAADI. V was trimmed by 6 bases and J by 4 bases, leaving 11 bases between them. This TCR was sampled from a human donor with multiple sclerosis. The sequencing sample was made of CD4+ T cells from PBMCs. The chain has TRBV10-2 and TRBJ2-3; D unclear. The CDR3 nucleotides read TGCGCCAGCAGGGGTAGTGGGGCAGATACGCAGTATTTT. Its translation: CASRGSGADTQYF.